The 16 T cell receptor beta chains presented below share a single source sample, sequenced in a study of shared clonotypes between healthy human individuals. Here immunoSEQ multiplex PCR was the method, and the copy in TCRdb shows in-frame clones only, minus some. The table has about 470,000 clones, roughly 83% seen once; the top ten hold approximately 13%. The sample comprised PBMCs. These receptors all stem from a woman in her forties in good health. Some clones in this sample may be carry-over from other donors' samples.

CDR3 loop: CASSLAAPGYNSPLHF. CDR3 DNA sequence: TGTGCCAGCAGCTTAGCGGCCCCGGGGTATAATTCACCCCTCCACTTT. This sequence joins TRBV7-9 and TRBJ1-6, with D hard to call. Deletions cut 0 bases from V and 4 bases from J, with 10 bases between. Germline assignment: CDR1 SEHNR and CDR2 FQNEAQ (reference sequence). The CDR3 consists of 16 residues.

For this clone: This sample includes further DNA sequences coding for the same CDR3. This rearrangement joins TRBV6-6 to TRBJ2-1; D is ambiguous. Trimming pared 2 bases from V and 8 bases from J, leaving 4 bases between. The CDR3 covers 11 residues. Germline CDR1 reads MNHNY; CDR2 reads SVGAGI (reference sequence). The CDR3 loop reads CASSYVDEQFF. Written as DNA, the CDR3 is TGTGCCAGCAGTTACGTCGATGAGCAGTTCTTC.

V is TRBV2 and J is TRBJ2-1; D is undetermined. The CDR3 is 13 residues long. In germline, CDR1 is SNHLY, CDR2 FYNNEI. Trimming removed 5 bases from V and 9 bases from J, with 14 bases in between. Here the CDR3 reads CASSITSVGEQFF. CDR3 nucleotide sequence: TGTGCCAGCAGTATCACGAGCGTAGGTGAGCAGTTCTTC.

The chain recombines TRBV9 with TRBJ2-7; 7 bases line up with TRBD1. Germline-derived CDR1 and CDR2 are SGDLS and YYNGEE. CDR3 length: 14 amino acids. Trimming removed 4 bases from V and 3 bases from J; junction bases left unmatched: 7. The DNA for the CDR3 is TGTGCCAGCAGCCCTTCGACAGGGTTCTACGAGCAGTACTTC. Translated, it gives CASSPSTGFYEQYF.

V gene TRBV5-6 combines with J gene TRBJ2-1; 7 nucleotides agree with TRBD1. J lost 6 bases, V lost 3 bases, and 15 bases had no gene match. The CDR3 runs 17 residues. Germline lookup yields CDR1 SGHDT and CDR2 YYEEEE. CDR3 amino acids: CASSSPGGSAGRNEQFF. In DNA form, the CDR3 reads TGTGCCAGCAGCTCCCCAGGGGGTAGTGCAGGACGCAATGAGCAGTTCTTC.

On this clone itself: Other DNA sequences in this specimen translate into the identical CDR3. The chain uses TRBV7-2 and TRBJ2-3, with D possibly TRBD1 on 6 matching bases. Germline CDR1 reads SGHTA; CDR2 reads FQGNSA. V dropped 2 bases and J dropped 2 bases, with 8 bases sitting between them. The CDR3 loop spans 14 amino acids. CDR3 region: CASSLRGSTDTQYF. Here the CDR3 DNA reads TGTGCCAGCAGCTTAAGGGGGTCCACAGATACGCAGTATTTT.

DNA of the CDR3: TGTGCCAGTAGTATAGCGCCAGGGAATCAGCCCCAGCATTTT. This gives the protein CASSIAPGNQPQHF. This rearrangement joins TRBV19 to TRBJ1-5; perhaps TRBD1 as D (5 bases). V gave up 1 base and J gave up 4 bases, with 8 bases separating them. This CDR3 has 14 residues. Germline V gene lookup returns CDR1 LNHDA and CDR2 SQIVND (reference sequence).

In the case of this clone: At the DNA level, this CDR3 is encoded by other sequences in the same sample as well. This chain joins TRBV29-1 and TRBJ1-3; D is uncertain. The CDR3 totals 11 residues. Germline V CDR1 and CDR2: SQVTM, ANQGSEA. V lost 4 bases, J lost 3 bases, and 4 bases lay in between. The CDR3 DNA follows: TGCAGCGTTGGCCGTGGAAACACCATATATTTT. It translates to CSVGRGNTIYF.

This chain uses TRBV11-2 with TRBJ2-1, with a possible D match to TRBD2 (6 bases). CDR3 length: 15 amino acids. V was trimmed by 5 bases and J by 2 bases, leaving 13 bases between them. From germline, CDR1 is SGHAT and CDR2 FQNNGV. The CDR3 spells CASSVRGLTYNEQFF. Written as DNA, the CDR3 is TGTGCCAGCAGCGTCCGCGGACTAACCTACAATGAGCAGTTCTTC.

This chain connects TRBV5-1 to TRBJ2-2; no firm D call. CDR3 length: 15 amino acids. Per germline, CDR1 SGHRS and CDR2 YFSETQ. The V and J ends lost 0 bases and 4 bases respectively, with 10 bases between them. CDR3 nucleotide sequence: TGCGCCAGCAGCTTGGGAGTGGGTATCACCGGGGAGCTGTTTTTT. Its translation is CASSLGVGITGELFF. The full variable domain, rest sourced from reference TRBV5-1 and TRBJ2-2, is KAGVTQTPRYLIKTRGQQVTLSCSPISGHRSVSWYQQTPGQGLQFLFEYFSETQRNKGNFPGRFSGRQFSNSRSEMNVSTLELGDSALYLCASSLGVGITGELFFGEGSRLTVL.

The V and J genes are TRBV6-5 and TRBJ1-1; D perhaps matches TRBD1 (5 bases). The CDR3 is 14 amino acids. Germline CDR1 MNHEY, CDR2 SVGAGI. The germline V and J ends were trimmed by 4 bases and 5 bases, with 14 bases remaining between them. CDR3 amino acids: CASSLTGDRTEAFF. In DNA, the CDR3 is TGTGCCAGCAGTTTAACAGGTGATCGGACTGAAGCTTTCTTT.

The chain employs TRBV6-1 and TRBJ1-2; D possibly corresponds to TRBD1 (6 bases). Trimming cost V 5 bases and J 4 bases, with 11 bases left between them. CDR3 length: 13 residues. CDR1 is MNHNS, CDR2 SASEGT, per germline. The CDR3 reads CASSPGVSYGYTF. The CDR3 DNA reads TGTGCCAGCAGTCCAGGGGTCAGCTATGGCTACACCTTC.

The chain combines TRBV4-1 with TRBJ2-7; no clear D. Germline CDR1 is MGHRA and CDR2 is YSYEKL. The CDR3 extends over 17 amino acids. Trimming cost V 3 bases and J 0 bases, with 18 bases left between them. CDR3 DNA: TGCGCCAGCAGCCAGGATTACCGGTACTCGAGCTCCTACGAGCAGTACTTC. Residues: CASSQDYRYSSSYEQYF.

The chain carries TRBV28 and TRBJ1-5; weak D call: TRBD1 (5 bases). The CDR3 is 15 residues long. The V end lost 3 bases, the J end lost 3 bases, and 12 bases lay between the germline ends. Germline CDR1 is MDHEN and CDR2 is SYDVKM. CDR3 sequence (DNA): TGTGCCAGCAGTTTTTCCCTGGGGCCCAATCAGCCCCAGCATTTT. This codes for CASSFSLGPNQPQHF.

The CDR3 nucleotides read TGTGCCAGCAGTCAGACTGATACCTACTCTGGAAACACCATATATTTT. It encodes CASSQTDTYSGNTIYF. The rearrangement links TRBV2 to TRBJ1-3; D ambiguous. Germline CDR1 SNHLY, CDR2 FYNNEI. The V end was cut by 5 bases, the J end by 0 bases, with 14 bases between. The CDR3 is made up of 16 amino acids.

This chain links TRBV6-6 with TRBJ2-2; 9 bases match TRBD1. CDR3 size: 16 residues. Germline CDR1 and CDR2: MNHNY and SVGAGI (reference sequence). V lost 5 bases, J lost 4 bases, and 8 bases stayed unmatched. CDR3 in amino acids: CASSTPDRGSTGELFF. CDR3 nucleotides: TGTGCCAGCAGTACCCCAGACAGGGGGAGCACCGGGGAGCTGTTTTTT.